The rows below give T cell receptor delta chains drawn from one sample of a study of gammadelta T cells in human blood. TCRdb re-analyzed the RT-PCR reads via CATT. The data hold 700 to 850 delta-chain clones, with 11% to 15% observed a single time. What was sequenced was non-Vgamma9Vdelta2 gamma-delta T cells from fetal blood. These receptors all come from a human fetus. The CDR3 runs from the conserved cysteine through the conserved F or W. D genes are given only for firm matches. Size values are once, few and many counts, or a class for expanded clones, and some rows have none.

size	V	D	J	DNA	CDR3
large	TRAV38-2/DV8	TRDD3	TRDJ1	TGTGCTTATAGGAGGGGGGCCTACTCAGTACTGGGGGATTCCTACACCGATAAACTCATCTTT	CAYRRGAYSVLGDSYTDKLIF
medium-sized	TRDV1	TRDD3	TRDJ2	TGTGCTCTTGGGGAACTCAACCTATTTGCTTTGAACTGGGGTTACGTGAAAGCACAACTCTTCTTT	CALGELNLFALNWGYVKAQLFF
large	TRDV1	TRDD3	TRDJ2	TGTGCTCTTGGGGAAGGCCCAATCTCACGACTGGGGTCACGGGGGGCAGCACAACTCTTCTTT	CALGEGPISRLGSRGAAQLFF
large	TRDV2	TRDD3	TRDJ3	TGTGCCTGTGACACCGGGGATACCTGGGACACCCGACAGATGTTTTTC	CACDTGDTWDTRQMFF
NA	TRDV1	TRDD3	TRDJ1	TGTGCTCTTGGGGAACCCCCTTCTACTACGAATTGGGGGAAGGACACCGATAAACTCATCTTT	CALGEPPSTTNWGKDTDKLIF
large	TRDV2	TRDD3	TRDJ2	TGTGCCTGTGACACGGGTACTGGGGGGCGACCTTTGACAGCACAACTCTTCTTT	CACDTGTGGRPLTAQLFF
large	TRDV1	TRDD3	TRDJ1	TGTGCTCTTGGGGAACTACTGGGGGATACGTTTACCGATAAACTCATCTTT	CALGELLGDTFTDKLIF
few	TRAV29/DV5	NA	TRDJ3	TGTGCAGCAAGCTGGCCTACGTGGCTTTCCAGCTCCTGGGACACCCGACAGATGTTTTTC	CAASWPTWLSSSWDTRQMFF
large	TRDV3	TRDD3	TRDJ1	TGTGCCTTTTGCTCTGGGGGATCGTACACCGATAAACTCATCTTT	CAFCSGGSYTDKLIF
few	TRDV2	TRDD3	TRDJ3	TGTGCCTGTGACACCTGCTGGGGGAAAGGATCCTGGGACACCCGACAGATGTTTTTC	CACDTCWGKGSWDTRQMFF
medium-sized	TRDV3	NA	TRDJ1	TGTGCCTCCACCTTACTGGAGCCTCCCGTCACCGATAAACTCATCTTT	CASTLLEPPVTDKLIF
large	TRDV1	TRDD3	TRDJ3	TGTGCTCTTGGGGAACGGCTGGGGGATCCCTGGGACACCCGACAGATGTTTTTC	CALGERLGDPWDTRQMFF
large	TRDV1	TRDD3	TRDJ3	TGTGCTCTTGGGGAATCAAGGGGACTGGGGGATACGTTCAACCCCTGGGACACCCGACAGATGTTTTTC	CALGESRGLGDTFNPWDTRQMFF
few	TRDV1	TRDD3	TRDJ3	TGTGCTCTTGGGGAACCCCTTCCTCTGGGGGATATACGGAGCTCCTGGGACACCCGACAGATGTTTTTC	CALGEPLPLGDIRSSWDTRQMFF
large	TRDV1	TRDD3	TRDJ1	TGTGCTCTTGGGGAAACTGGATTCCCCCCAACTTATACTGGGGGATACACCCATAAACTCATCTTT	CALGETGFPPTYTGGYTHKLIF
large	TRAV29/DV5	TRDD3	TRDJ1	TGTGCAGCAAGAGCCTTTGGATCCTGGGGGATACATGCGCACACCGATAAACTCATCTTT	CAARAFGSWGIHAHTDKLIF